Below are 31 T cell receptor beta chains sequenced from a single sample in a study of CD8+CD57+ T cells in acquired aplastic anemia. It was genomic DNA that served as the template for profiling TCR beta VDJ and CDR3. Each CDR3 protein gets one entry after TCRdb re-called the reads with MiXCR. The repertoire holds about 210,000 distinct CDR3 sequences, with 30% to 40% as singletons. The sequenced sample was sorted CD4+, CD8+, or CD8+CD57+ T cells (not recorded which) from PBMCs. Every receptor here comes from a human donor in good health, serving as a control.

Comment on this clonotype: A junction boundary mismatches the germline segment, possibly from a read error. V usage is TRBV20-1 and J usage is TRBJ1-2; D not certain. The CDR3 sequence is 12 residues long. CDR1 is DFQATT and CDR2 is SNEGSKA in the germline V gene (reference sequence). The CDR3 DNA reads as TGCAGTTTAATGGGAGCTTCCTATGGCCACACCTTC. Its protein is CSLMGASYGHTF.

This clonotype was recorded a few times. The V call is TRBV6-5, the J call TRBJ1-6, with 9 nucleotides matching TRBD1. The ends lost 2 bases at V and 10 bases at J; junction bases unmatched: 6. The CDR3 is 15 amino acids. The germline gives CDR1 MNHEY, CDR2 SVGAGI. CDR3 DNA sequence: TGTGCCAGCAGTTACGGGACAGGGTTCCGCTCACCCCTCCACTTT. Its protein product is CASSYGTGFRSPLHF.

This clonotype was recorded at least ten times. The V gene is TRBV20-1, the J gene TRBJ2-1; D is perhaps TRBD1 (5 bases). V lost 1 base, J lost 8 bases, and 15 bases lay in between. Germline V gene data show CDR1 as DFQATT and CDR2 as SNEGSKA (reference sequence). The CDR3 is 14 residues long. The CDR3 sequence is CSARVAGYRDEQFF. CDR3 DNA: TGCAGTGCTAGAGTGGCAGGGTATCGCGATGAGCAGTTCTTC.

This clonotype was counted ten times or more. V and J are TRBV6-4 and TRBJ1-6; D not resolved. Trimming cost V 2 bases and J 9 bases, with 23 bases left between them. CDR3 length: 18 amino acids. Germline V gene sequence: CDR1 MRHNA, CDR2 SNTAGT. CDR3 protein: CASSDPREAIMGSSPLHF. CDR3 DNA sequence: TGTGCCAGCAGTGACCCGCGGGAGGCCATTATGGGAAGTTCACCCCTCCACTTT.

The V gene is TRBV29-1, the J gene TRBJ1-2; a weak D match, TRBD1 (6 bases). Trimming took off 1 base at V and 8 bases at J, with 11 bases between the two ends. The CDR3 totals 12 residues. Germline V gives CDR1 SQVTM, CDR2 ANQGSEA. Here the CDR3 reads CSVEGDTSGYTF. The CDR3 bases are TGCAGCGTTGAAGGGGACACGAGCGGCTACACCTTC.

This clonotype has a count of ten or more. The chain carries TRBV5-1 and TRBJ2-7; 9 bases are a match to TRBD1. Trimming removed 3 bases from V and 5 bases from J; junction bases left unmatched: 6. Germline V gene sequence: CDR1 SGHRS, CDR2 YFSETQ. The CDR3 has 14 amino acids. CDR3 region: CASSSLQGADEQYF. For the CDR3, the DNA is TGCGCCAGCAGCTCACTACAGGGGGCCGACGAGCAGTACTTC.

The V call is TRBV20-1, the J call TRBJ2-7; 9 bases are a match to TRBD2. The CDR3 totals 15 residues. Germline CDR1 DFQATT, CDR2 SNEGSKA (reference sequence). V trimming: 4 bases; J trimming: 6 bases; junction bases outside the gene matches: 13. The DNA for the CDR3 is TGCAGTGCTACGTTATCGGGCGGGAGGGGTGGCGAGCAGTACTTC. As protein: CSATLSGGRGGEQYF.

The CDR3 reads CASRINRDSNEKLFF. The CDR3 region has the DNA TGCGCCAGCAGAATCAACAGGGATTCTAATGAAAAACTGTTTTTT. V and J are TRBV5-1 and TRBJ1-4; D may be TRBD1 (6 bases). V shed 5 bases and J shed 3 bases, with 14 bases lying between them. The CDR3 totals 15 residues. The V gene's germline CDR1 is SGHRS and CDR2 YFSETQ.

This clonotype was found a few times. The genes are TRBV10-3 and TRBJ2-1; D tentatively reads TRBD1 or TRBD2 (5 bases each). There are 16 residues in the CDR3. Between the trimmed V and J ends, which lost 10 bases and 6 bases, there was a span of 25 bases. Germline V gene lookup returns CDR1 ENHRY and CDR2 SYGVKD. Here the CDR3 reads CATSLFGVEGSNEQFF. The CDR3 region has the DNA TGTGCCACGTCGTTATTTGGAGTAGAGGGGAGCAATGAGCAGTTCTTC.

CDR3 in amino acids: CASSLKIGIGELFF. In DNA form, the CDR3 reads TGTGCCAGCAGCCTCAAGATTGGAATTGGGGAGCTGTTTTTT. The gene calls are TRBV7-2 and TRBJ2-2; D uncertain. This CDR3 is 14 amino acids long. V dropped 5 bases and J dropped 8 bases, with 15 bases sitting between them. Germline CDR1 is SGHTA and CDR2 is FQGNSA.

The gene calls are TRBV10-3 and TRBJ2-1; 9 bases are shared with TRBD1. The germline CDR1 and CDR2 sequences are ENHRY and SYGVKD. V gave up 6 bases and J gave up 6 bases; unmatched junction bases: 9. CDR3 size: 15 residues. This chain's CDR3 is CAIRAGTGLFNEQFF. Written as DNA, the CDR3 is TGTGCCATCAGGGCCGGGACAGGGCTTTTCAATGAGCAGTTCTTC.

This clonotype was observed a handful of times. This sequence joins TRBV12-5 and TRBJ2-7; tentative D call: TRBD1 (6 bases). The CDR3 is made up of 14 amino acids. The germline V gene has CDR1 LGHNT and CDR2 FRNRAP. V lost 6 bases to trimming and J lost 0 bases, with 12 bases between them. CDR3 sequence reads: CASGTGQSSYEQYF. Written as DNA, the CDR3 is TGTGCTAGTGGAACCGGACAGAGCTCCTACGAGCAGTACTTC.

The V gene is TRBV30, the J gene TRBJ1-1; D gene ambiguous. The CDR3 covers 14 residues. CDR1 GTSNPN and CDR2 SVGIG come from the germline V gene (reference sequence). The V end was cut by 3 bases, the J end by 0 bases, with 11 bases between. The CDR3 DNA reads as TGTGCCTGGAGGTTGGGCAGGATGAACACTGAAGCTTTCTTT. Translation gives CAWRLGRMNTEAFF.

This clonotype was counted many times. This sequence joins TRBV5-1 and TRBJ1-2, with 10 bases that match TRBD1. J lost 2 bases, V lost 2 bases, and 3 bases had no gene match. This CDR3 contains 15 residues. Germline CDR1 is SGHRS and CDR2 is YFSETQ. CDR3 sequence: CASSFGTGANYGYTF. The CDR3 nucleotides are TGCGCCAGCAGCTTTGGGACAGGGGCGAACTATGGCTACACCTTC.

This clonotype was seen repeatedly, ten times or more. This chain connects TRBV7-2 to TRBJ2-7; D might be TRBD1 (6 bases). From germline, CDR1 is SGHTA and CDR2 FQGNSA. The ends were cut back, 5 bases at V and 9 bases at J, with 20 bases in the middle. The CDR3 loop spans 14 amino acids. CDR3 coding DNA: TGTGCCAGCAGCCCTAACAGGGCTGCTGTCGTGCAGTACTTC. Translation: CASSPNRAAVVQYF. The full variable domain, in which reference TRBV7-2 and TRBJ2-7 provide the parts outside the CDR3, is GAGVSQSPSNKVTEKGKDVELRCDPISGHTALYWYRQSLGQGLEFLIYFQGNSAPDKSGLPSDRFSAERTGGSVSTLTIQRTQQEDSAVYLCASSPNRAAVVQYFGPGTRLTVT.

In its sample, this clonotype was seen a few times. This CDR3 is CASSERAGGKDTQYF. CDR3 DNA sequence: TGTGCCAGCAGTGAACGGGCGGGGGGGAAGGATACGCAGTATTTT. The chain couples TRBV2 to TRBJ2-3; 9 bases align to TRBD2. Per the germline V gene, CDR1 is SNHLY and CDR2 is FYNNEI. The CDR3 covers 15 residues. The ends lost 2 bases at V and 6 bases at J; junction bases unmatched: 6.

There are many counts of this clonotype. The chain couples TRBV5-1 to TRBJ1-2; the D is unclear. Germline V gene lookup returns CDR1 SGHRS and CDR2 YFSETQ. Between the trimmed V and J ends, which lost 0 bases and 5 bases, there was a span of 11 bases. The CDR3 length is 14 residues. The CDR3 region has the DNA TGCGCCAGCAGCTTGGCGCCAGCAGGATATGGCTACACCTTC. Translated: CASSLAPAGYGYTF.

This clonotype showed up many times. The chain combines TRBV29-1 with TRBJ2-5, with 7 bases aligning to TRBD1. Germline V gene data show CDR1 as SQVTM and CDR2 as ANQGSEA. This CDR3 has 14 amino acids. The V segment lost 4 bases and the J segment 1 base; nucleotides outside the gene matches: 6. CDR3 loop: CSVARTGLQETQYF. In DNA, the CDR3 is TGCAGCGTTGCCCGGACAGGCCTCCAAGAGACCCAGTACTTC.

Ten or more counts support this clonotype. The CDR3 here is CSARDGDYEQYF. In DNA, the CDR3 is TGCAGTGCGCGGGACGGAGACTACGAGCAGTACTTC. The chain is built from TRBV20-1 and TRBJ2-7; possible D gene TRBD2, 6 bases. This CDR3 spans 12 amino acids. Germline-derived CDR1 and CDR2 are DFQATT and SNEGSKA (reference sequence). With 6 bases removed from V and 3 bases from J, the gap between germline ends came to 12 bases.

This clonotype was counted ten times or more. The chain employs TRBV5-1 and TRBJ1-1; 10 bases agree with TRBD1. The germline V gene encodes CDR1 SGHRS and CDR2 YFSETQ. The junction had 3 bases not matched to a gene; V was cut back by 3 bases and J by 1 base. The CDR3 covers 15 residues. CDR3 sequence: CASSWGTGENTEAFF. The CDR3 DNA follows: TGCGCCAGCAGCTGGGGGACAGGGGAGAACACTGAAGCTTTCTTT.

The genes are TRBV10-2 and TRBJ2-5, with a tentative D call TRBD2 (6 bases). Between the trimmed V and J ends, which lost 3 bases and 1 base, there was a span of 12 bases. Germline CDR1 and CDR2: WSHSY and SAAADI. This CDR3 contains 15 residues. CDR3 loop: CASSDDGGRQETQYF. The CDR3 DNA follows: TGCGCCAGCAGTGACGACGGGGGACGCCAAGAGACCCAGTACTTC.

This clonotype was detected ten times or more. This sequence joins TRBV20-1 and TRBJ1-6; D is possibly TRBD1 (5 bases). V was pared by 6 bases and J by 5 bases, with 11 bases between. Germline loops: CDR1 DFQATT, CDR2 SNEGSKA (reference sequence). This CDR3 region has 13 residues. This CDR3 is CSARTSNNSPLHF. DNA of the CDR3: TGCAGTGCACGGACAAGCAATAATTCACCCCTCCACTTT.

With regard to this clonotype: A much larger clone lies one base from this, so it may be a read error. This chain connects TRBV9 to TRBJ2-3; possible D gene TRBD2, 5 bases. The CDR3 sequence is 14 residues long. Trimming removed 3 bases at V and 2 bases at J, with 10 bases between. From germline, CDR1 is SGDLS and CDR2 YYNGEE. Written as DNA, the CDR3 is TGTGCCAGCAGCGCTGCGGGCTACACAGATACGCAGTATTTT. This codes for CASSAAGYTDTQYF.

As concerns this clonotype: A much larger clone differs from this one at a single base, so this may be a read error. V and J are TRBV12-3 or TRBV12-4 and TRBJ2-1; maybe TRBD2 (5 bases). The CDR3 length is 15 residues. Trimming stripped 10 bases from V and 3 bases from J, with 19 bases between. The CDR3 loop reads CAISRQAASYNEQFF. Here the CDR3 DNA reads TGTGCCATCAGCAGACAAGCGGCCAGCTACAATGAGCAGTTCTTC.

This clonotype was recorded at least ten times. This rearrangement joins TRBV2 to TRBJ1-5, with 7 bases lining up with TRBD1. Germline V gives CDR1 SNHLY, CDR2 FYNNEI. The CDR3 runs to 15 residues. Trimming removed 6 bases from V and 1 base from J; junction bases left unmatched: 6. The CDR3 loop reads CASRRQGVSNQPQHF. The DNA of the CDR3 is TGTGCCAGCAGGAGGCAGGGGGTCAGCAATCAGCCCCAGCATTTT.

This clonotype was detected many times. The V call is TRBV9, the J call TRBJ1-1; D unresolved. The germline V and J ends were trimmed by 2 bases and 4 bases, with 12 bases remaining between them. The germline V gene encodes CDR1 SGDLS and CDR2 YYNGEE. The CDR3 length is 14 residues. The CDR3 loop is CASSVTSRGTEAFF. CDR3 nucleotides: TGTGCCAGCAGCGTGACCTCCCGGGGCACTGAAGCTTTCTTT.

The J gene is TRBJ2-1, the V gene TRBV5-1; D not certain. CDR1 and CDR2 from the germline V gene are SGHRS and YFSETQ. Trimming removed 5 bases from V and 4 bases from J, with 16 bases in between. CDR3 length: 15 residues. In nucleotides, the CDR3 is TGCGCCAGCAGTTCGGACCTCAACCAATACAATGAGCAGTTCTTC. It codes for CASSSDLNQYNEQFF. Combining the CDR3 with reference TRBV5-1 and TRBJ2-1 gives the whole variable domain KAGVTQTPRYLIKTRGQQVTLSCSPISGHRSVSWYQQTPGQGLQFLFEYFSETQRNKGNFPGRFSGRQFSNSRSEMNVSTLELGDSALYLCASSSDLNQYNEQFFGPGTRLTVL.

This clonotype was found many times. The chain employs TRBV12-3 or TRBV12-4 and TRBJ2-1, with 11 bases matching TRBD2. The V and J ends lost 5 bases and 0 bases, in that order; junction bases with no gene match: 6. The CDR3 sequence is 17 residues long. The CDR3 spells CASSRLAGISSYNEQFF. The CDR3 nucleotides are TGTGCCAGCAGTAGACTAGCGGGGATTAGCTCCTACAATGAGCAGTTCTTC.

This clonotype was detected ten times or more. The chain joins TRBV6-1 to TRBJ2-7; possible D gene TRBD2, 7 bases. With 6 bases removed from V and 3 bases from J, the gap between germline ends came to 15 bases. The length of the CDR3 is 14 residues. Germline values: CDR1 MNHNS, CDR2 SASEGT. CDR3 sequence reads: CASRDRGGGYEQYF. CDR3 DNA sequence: TGTGCCAGCAGGGACCGGGGAGGGGGCTACGAGCAGTACTTC.

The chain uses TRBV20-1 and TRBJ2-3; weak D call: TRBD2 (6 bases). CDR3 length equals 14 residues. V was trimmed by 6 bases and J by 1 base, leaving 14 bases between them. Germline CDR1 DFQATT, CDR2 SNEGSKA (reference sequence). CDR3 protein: CSASGDSGTDTQYF. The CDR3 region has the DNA TGCAGTGCCTCCGGGGACTCAGGCACAGATACGCAGTATTTT.

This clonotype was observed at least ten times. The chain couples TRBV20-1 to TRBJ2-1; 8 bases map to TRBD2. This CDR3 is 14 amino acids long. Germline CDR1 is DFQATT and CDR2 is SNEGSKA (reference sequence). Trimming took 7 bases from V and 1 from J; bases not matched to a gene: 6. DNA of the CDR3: TGCAGTGTCGGGAGGGGGAGGTCCTACAATGAGCAGTTCTTC. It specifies CSVGRGRSYNEQFF.